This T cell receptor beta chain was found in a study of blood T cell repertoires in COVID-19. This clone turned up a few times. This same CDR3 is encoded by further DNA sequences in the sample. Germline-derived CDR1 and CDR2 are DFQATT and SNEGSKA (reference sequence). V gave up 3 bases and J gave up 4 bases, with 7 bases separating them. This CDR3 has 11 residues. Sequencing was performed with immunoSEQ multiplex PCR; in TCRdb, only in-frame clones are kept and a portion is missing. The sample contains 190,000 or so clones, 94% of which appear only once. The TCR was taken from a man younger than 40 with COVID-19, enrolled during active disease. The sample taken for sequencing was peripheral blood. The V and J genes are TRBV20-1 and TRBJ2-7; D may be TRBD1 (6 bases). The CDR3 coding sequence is TGCAGTGCTAGGACAGGTTACGAGCAGTACTTC. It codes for CSARTGYEQYF.